Only a few counts were recorded for the clone carrying this T cell receptor beta chain. The antigen is unknown. This CDR3 is 15 amino acids long. V was clipped by 3 bases and J by 6 bases, with 19 bases between them. The germline V gene encodes CDR1 SGHRS and CDR2 YFSETQ. This entry is derived from a study of response to subunit inactivated influenza vaccine. Overall study results and limits: The authors offered the suggestion that each seasonal influenza vaccination recruits few new T cells.

TCRdb re-analysed the RT-PCR reads in MiXCR, keeping a single row per CDR3 protein. The top ten hold 11% of the sample, which has about 830,000 distinct CDR3 sequences, less than 20% seen once. The sequence derives from a man aged 45 to 65 who received an inactivated influenza vaccine. The V and J genes are TRBV5-1 and TRBJ2-7; TRBD1 might be the D (6 bases). The specimen comprised PBMCs from blood, sampled 4 to 6 days after vaccination. CDR3 in amino acids: CASSSTGSRQGEQYF. CDR3 bases: TGCGCCAGCAGCTCAACAGGGTCCCGGCAGGGCGAGCAGTACTTC.